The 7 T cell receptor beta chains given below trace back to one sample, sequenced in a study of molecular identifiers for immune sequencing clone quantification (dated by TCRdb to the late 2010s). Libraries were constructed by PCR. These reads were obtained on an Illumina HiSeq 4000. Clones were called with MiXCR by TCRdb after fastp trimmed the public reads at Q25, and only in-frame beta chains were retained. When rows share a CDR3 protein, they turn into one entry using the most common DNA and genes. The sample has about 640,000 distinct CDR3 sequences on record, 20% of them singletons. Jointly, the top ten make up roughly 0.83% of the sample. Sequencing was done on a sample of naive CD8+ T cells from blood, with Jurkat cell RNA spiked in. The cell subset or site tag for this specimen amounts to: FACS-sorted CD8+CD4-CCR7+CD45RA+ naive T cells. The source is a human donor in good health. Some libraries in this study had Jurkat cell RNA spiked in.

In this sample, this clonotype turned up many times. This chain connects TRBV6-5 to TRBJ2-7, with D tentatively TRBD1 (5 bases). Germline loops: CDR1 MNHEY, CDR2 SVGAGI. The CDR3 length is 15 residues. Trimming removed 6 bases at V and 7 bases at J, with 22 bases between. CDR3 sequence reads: CASSSISDTFLEQYF. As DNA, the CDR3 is TGTGCCAGCAGCTCCATTTCGGACACATTTTTGGAGCAGTACTTC.

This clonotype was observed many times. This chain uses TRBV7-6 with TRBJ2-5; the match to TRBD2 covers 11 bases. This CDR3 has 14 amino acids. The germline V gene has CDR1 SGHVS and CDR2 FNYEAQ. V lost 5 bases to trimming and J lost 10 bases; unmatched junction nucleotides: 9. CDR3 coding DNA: TGTGCCAGCAGCCCACTTAGCGGGGGGGGCGGCCAGTACTTC. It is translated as CASSPLSGGGGQYF.

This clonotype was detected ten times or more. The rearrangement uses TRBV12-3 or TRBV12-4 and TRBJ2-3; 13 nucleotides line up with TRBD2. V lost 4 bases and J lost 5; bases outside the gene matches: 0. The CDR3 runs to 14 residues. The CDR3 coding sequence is TGTGCCAGCAGTTGGACTAGCGGGAGAGATACGCAGTATTTT. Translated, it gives CASSWTSGRDTQYF.

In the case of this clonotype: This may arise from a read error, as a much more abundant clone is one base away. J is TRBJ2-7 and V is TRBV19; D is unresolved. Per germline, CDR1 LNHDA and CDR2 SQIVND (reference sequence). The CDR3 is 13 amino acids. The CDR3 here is CASSNSPTYELYF. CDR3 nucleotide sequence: TGTGCCAGTAGTAATTCCCCGACCTACGAGCTGTACTTC.

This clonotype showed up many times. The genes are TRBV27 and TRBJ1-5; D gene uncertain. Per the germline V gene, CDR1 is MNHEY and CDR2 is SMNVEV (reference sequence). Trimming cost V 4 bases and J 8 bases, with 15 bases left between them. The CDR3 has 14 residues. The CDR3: CASSWRAGGKPQHF. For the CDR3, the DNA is TGTGCCAGCAGTTGGCGGGCAGGCGGCAAGCCCCAGCATTTT.

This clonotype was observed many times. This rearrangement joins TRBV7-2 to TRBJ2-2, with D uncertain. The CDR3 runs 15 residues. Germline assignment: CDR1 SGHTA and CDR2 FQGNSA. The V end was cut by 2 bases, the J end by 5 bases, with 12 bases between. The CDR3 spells CASSLLGPYTGELFF. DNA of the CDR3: TGTGCCAGCAGCTTACTAGGGCCATATACCGGGGAGCTGTTTTTT.

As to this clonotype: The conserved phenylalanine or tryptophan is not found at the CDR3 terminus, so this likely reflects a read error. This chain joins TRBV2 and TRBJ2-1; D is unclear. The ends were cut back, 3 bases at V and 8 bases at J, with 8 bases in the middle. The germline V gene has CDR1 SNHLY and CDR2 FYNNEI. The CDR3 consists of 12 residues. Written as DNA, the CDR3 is TGTGCCAGCAGTGATTGGGAAGATGAGCAGTTCTCC. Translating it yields CASSDWEDEQFS.